This T cell receptor beta chain came from a study of T cells after yellow fever vaccination. CDR3 size: 13 residues. V shed 0 bases and J shed 9 bases, with 12 bases lying between them. Germline loops: CDR1 SGHRS, CDR2 YFSETQ. TCRdb ran MiXCR on the 5' RACE reads and lists one entry per CDR3 protein. The table includes about 69,000 distinct CDR3 sequences, under 6.5% detected once. Ten or more counts support this clonotype. This clonotype was sampled from a man aged 18 to 29 who received the YFV17D yellow fever vaccine. J is TRBJ1-2 and V is TRBV5-1; D perhaps matches TRBD1 (5 bases). Source: CD4+ T cells sorted from PBMCs, taken roughly 15 days after the first yellow fever vaccination. The CDR3 DNA reads TGCGCCAGCAGCTTGGTCGGGGACCTCCGCTACACCTTC. Translation: CASSLVGDLRYTF.